This is a list of T cell receptor beta chains from one sample in a study of cytomegalovirus exposure and HLA in healthy donors. The method was immunoSEQ multiplex PCR; TCRdb's version includes in-frame clones alone and lacks a portion of them. This table holds approximately 130,000 clones, roughly 80% found once. Sample: PBMCs. These receptors all stem from a man aged 30-40 years in good health and CMV-seronegative. The CDR3 runs from the conserved cysteine through the conserved F or W. The order of the fields is V gene, J gene, D gene, clone size, CDR3 protein, CDR3 DNA. D genes are given only for firm matches. Some rows mark clone size as missing; the rest say once, few, many or name a class of expanded clone.

TRBV9,TRBJ1-4,TRBD1,few,CASSSTGGANEKLFF,TGTGCCAGCAGCTCGACAGGGGGGGCTAATGAAAAACTGTTTTTT
TRBV15,TRBJ1-2,.,once,CATSREIVAGNGYTF,TGTGCCACCAGCAGAGAGATCGTGGCAGGGAATGGCTACACCTTC
TRBV6-5,TRBJ1-2,.,few,CASSYDSYRGYTF,TGTGCCAGCAGTTACGATTCCTATCGTGGCTACACCTTC
TRBV27,TRBJ2-2,TRBD1,.,CASSLLGQANTGELFF,TGTGCCAGCAGTCTCCTCGGACAGGCGAACACCGGGGAGCTGTTTTTT
TRBV10-3,TRBJ2-5,.,.,CAIGGGVEQETQYF,TGTGCCATCGGAGGGGGGGTCGAACAAGAGACCCAGTACTTC
TRBV5-1,TRBJ2-5,.,.,CASSLAYRAGETQYF,TGCGCCAGCAGCTTGGCCTACAGGGCGGGAGAGACCCAGTACTTC
TRBV28,TRBJ2-1,TRBD2,.,CASSSTSGIYNEQFF,TGTGCCAGCAGCTCGACTAGCGGCATCTACAATGAGCAGTTCTTC
TRBV7-2,TRBJ2-5,.,few,CASSLARGGGQETQYF,TGTGCCAGCAGCTTAGCCAGGGGAGGGGGTCAAGAGACCCAGTACTTC
TRBV7-3,TRBJ2-7,TRBD2,.,CASSPAGEGASYEQYF,TGTGCCAGCAGCCCTGCGGGGGAGGGTGCCTCCTACGAGCAGTACTTC
TRBV30,TRBJ1-2,.,.,CAWSRDYSGNYGYTF,TGTGCCTGGAGTAGAGACTATTCCGGTAACTATGGCTACACCTTC